One and the same sample provided the 20 T cell receptor beta chains below, sequenced in a study of blood T cell repertoires in COVID-19. Clones were sequenced by immunoSEQ multiplex PCR, and TCRdb holds only the in-frame ones, with some missing. The sample holds roughly 140,000 clones; about 87% are singletons and the top ten take under 6.5%. The sample was peripheral blood. Every receptor here comes from a human donor in a cohort sampled during active COVID-19.

The chain employs TRBV4-1 and TRBJ1-1; the D gene is possibly TRBD1 (5 bases). The V gene lost 0 bases and the J gene lost 6 bases, with 11 bases spanning the gap. The V gene's germline CDR1 is MGHRA and CDR2 YSYEKL. The length of the CDR3 is 14 residues. In DNA form, the CDR3 reads TGCGCCAGCAGCCAAGACAGGGTTAGGGCTGAAGCTTTCTTT. Amino acids: CASSQDRVRAEAFF.

Of note for this clone: Other DNA variants within this sample encode the same CDR3. The chain employs TRBV28 and TRBJ1-1, with D possibly TRBD1 on 6 matching bases. The CDR3 runs to 14 residues. V was pared by 3 bases and J by 2 bases, with 10 bases between. CDR1 MDHEN and CDR2 SYDVKM come from the germline V gene. The CDR3 DNA reads TGTGCCAGCAGTTTCCCGGACAGAAACACTGAAGCTTTCTTT. Amino acid sequence: CASSFPDRNTEAFF.

This chain links TRBV5-1 with TRBJ2-1; TRBD2 matches at 8 bases. The CDR3 runs to 16 residues. Looked up from germline, CDR1 is SGHRS and CDR2 is YFSETQ. V dropped 5 bases and J dropped 5; count of bases not matched to a gene: 12. DNA for the CDR3: TGCGCCAGCAGGAATTCTCCGGGAGGGCCTAACAATGAGCAGTTCTTC. Protein: CASRNSPGGPNNEQFF.

This chain joins TRBV2 and TRBJ2-7, with D possibly matching TRBD2 (5 bases). The CDR3 has 14 amino acids. Germline CDR1 SNHLY, CDR2 FYNNEI. The ends were cut back, 6 bases at V and 0 bases at J, with 12 bases in the middle. In DNA, the CDR3 is TGTGCCAGCAGGAGGAGCGGCACCTCCTACGAGCAGTACTTC. Protein: CASRRSGTSYEQYF. The whole variable domain, filled in from reference TRBV2 and TRBJ2-7, reads EPEVTQTPSHQVTQMGQEVILRCVPISNHLYFYWYRQILGQKVEFLVSFYNNEISEKSEIFDDQFSVERPDGSNFTLKIRSTKLEDSAMYFCASRRSGTSYEQYFGPGTRLTVT.

The V call is TRBV9, the J call TRBJ2-3, with D possibly matching TRBD2 (5 bases). Between the trimmed V and J ends, which lost 0 bases and 3 bases, there was a span of 8 bases. Germline assignment: CDR1 SGDLS and CDR2 YYNGEE. The length of the CDR3 is 14 residues. CDR3 region: CASSVGEFTDTQYF. CDR3 sequence (DNA): TGTGCCAGCAGCGTAGGGGAGTTTACAGATACGCAGTATTTT.

This chain uses TRBV7-3 with TRBJ2-3; 9 nucleotides match TRBD2. The junction had 7 bases not matched to a gene; V was cut back by 5 bases and J by 4 bases. The CDR3 has 15 residues. Germline assignment: CDR1 SGHTA and CDR2 FQGTGA. The CDR3 DNA reads as TGTGCCAGCAGCCTCCGCGGACTAGCGTCAGATACGCAGTATTTT. This gives the protein CASSLRGLASDTQYF.

V gene TRBV12-3 or TRBV12-4 combines with J gene TRBJ1-1; 12 bases are a match to TRBD1. The CDR3 spans 13 residues. The trim removed 6 bases at V and 7 bases at J, leaving 3 bases unmatched. CDR3 sequence reads: CASRGQGAHEAFF. In DNA form, the CDR3 reads TGTGCCAGCAGGGGACAGGGGGCGCATGAAGCTTTCTTT.

This chain joins TRBV28 and TRBJ2-7, with TRBD2 matching over 12 bases. With 2 bases clipped from V and 7 bases from J, the junction kept 6 bases outside the gene matches. Germline CDR1 MDHEN, CDR2 SYDVKM. The CDR3 spans 15 residues. The CDR3 coding sequence is TGTGCCAGCAGTTTAGCTAGCGGGAGGGCCGGGGAGCAGTACTTC. Translation: CASSLASGRAGEQYF. Based on the CDR3 plus reference TRBV28 and TRBJ2-7, the full variable domain is DVKVTQSSRYLVKRTGEKVFLECVQDMDHENMFWYRQDPGLGLRLIYFSYDVKMKEKGDIPEGYSVSREKKERFSLILESASTNQTSMYLCASSLASGRAGEQYFGPGTRLTVT.

This chain uses TRBV6-1 with TRBJ2-1; maybe TRBD1 (5 bases). V lost 2 bases, J lost 8 bases, and 10 bases lay in between. Looked up from germline, CDR1 is MNHNS and CDR2 is SASEGT. The CDR3 is 13 residues long. For the CDR3, the DNA is TGTGCCAGCAGTGAATTTGGGGCCCATGAGCAGTTCTTC. Amino acids: CASSEFGAHEQFF.

The chain is built from TRBV7-3 and TRBJ2-1; TRBD1 agrees at 8 bases. This CDR3 has 14 residues. V dropped 4 bases and J dropped 6; count of bases not matched to a gene: 5. In germline, CDR1 is SGHTA, CDR2 FQGTGA. CDR3 DNA: TGTGCCAGCAGCTGGGGCACAGGGGGCAATGAGCAGTTCTTC. This gives the protein CASSWGTGGNEQFF.

This sequence joins TRBV28 and TRBJ1-5; maybe TRBD1 (6 bases). CDR3 length: 17 amino acids. CDR1 and CDR2 (germline): MDHEN, SYDVKM. V was clipped by 5 bases and J by 0 bases, with 17 bases between them. CDR3 nucleotide sequence: TGTGCCAGCAGTACCGTCGGGCAGGGGTATAGCAATCAGCCCCAGCATTTT. Amino acids: CASSTVGQGYSNQPQHF. Based on the CDR3 plus reference TRBV28 and TRBJ1-5, the full variable domain is DVKVTQSSRYLVKRTGEKVFLECVQDMDHENMFWYRQDPGLGLRLIYFSYDVKMKEKGDIPEGYSVSREKKERFSLILESASTNQTSMYLCASSTVGQGYSNQPQHFGDGTRLSIL.

J is TRBJ2-5 and V is TRBV10-3; D may be TRBD1 (5 bases). Per the germline V gene, CDR1 is ENHRY and CDR2 is SYGVKD. The length of the CDR3 is 14 residues. The V and J ends lost 2 bases and 1 base respectively, with 8 bases between them. CDR3 bases: TGTGCCATCAGTGAGGAGGACATCCAAGAGACCCAGTACTTC. It translates to CAISEEDIQETQYF.

The chain couples TRBV13 to TRBJ1-1, with D unclear. This CDR3 contains 14 residues. The ends were cut back, 3 bases at V and 5 bases at J, with 13 bases in the middle. CDR1 is PRHDT and CDR2 is FYEKMQ in the germline V gene (reference sequence). The CDR3 coding sequence is TGTGCCAGCAGCTTCTCCACCGGGAGGACTGAAGCTTTCTTT. Translating gives CASSFSTGRTEAFF.

The chain links TRBV4-1 to TRBJ2-2; D not resolved. The V and J ends lost 0 bases and 6 bases respectively, with 11 bases between them. The germline gives CDR1 MGHRA, CDR2 YSYEKL. This CDR3 is 15 amino acids long. The CDR3 is CASSQDSRLPGELFF. The DNA for the CDR3 is TGCGCCAGCAGCCAAGATTCAAGACTTCCCGGGGAGCTGTTTTTT.

The chain employs TRBV30 and TRBJ1-3; D gene ambiguous. This CDR3 comprises 11 residues. CDR1 and CDR2 (germline): GTSNPN, SVGIG (reference sequence). V was clipped by 1 base and J by 4 bases, with 2 bases between them. In DNA form, the CDR3 reads TGTGCCTGGAGTGCGGGAAACACCATATATTTT. Its translation: CAWSAGNTIYF.

The J gene is TRBJ2-1, the V gene TRBV6-6; 8 nucleotides line up with TRBD2. With V trimmed by 0 bases and J by 5 bases, 6 bases remained unmatched. This CDR3 region has 16 residues. CDR1 and CDR2 (germline): MNHNY, SVGAGI (reference sequence). CDR3 sequence: CASSYSRRGGNNEQFF. In DNA, the CDR3 is TGTGCCAGCAGTTACTCGCGTCGCGGGGGGAACAATGAGCAGTTCTTC.

The chain is built from TRBV13 and TRBJ2-1; 8 bases agree with TRBD2. Germline V gives CDR1 PRHDT, CDR2 FYEKMQ (reference sequence). The ends lost 0 bases at V and 5 bases at J; junction bases unmatched: 6. CDR3 length: 16 residues. This CDR3 reads CASSLGAFGGDNEQFF. CDR3 bases: TGTGCCAGCAGCTTAGGCGCGTTCGGGGGGGACAATGAGCAGTTCTTC.

The genes are TRBV6-4 and TRBJ1-6; TRBD1 might be the D (5 bases). V gave up 4 bases and J gave up 5 bases, with 12 bases separating them. This CDR3 has 15 amino acids. Germline V gene data show CDR1 as MRHNA and CDR2 as SNTAGT. CDR3 loop: CASSAPWGDNSPLHF. In DNA, the CDR3 is TGTGCCAGCAGTGCCCCATGGGGGGATAATTCACCCCTCCACTTT.

The chain employs TRBV25-1 and TRBJ2-5, with 9 bases that match TRBD2. CDR1 and CDR2 (germline): MGHDK, SYGVNS. With 1 base clipped from V and 5 bases from J, the junction kept 11 bases outside the gene matches. The CDR3 extends over 17 amino acids. The DNA for the CDR3 is TGTGCCAGCAGTGAATGGAGCGGGGGGCCATTGGTCGAGACCCAGTACTTC. It translates to CASSEWSGGPLVETQYF.

This chain connects TRBV11-2 to TRBJ2-3; a possible D gene is TRBD1 (5 bases). The length of the CDR3 is 16 residues. Deletions cut 1 base from V and 2 bases from J, with 13 bases between. Per the germline V gene, CDR1 is SGHAT and CDR2 is FQNNGV. The CDR3 sequence: CASSLGVGHNTDTQYF. The DNA of the CDR3 is TGTGCCAGCAGCTTAGGGGTCGGACACAACACAGATACGCAGTATTTT.